One sample yielded the 21 T cell receptor beta chains listed below, sequenced in a study of patients and donors after allogeneic stem cell transplantation. TCRdb fed the RT-PCR reads into MiXCR, producing one record per CDR3 protein. The sample records under 200,000 distinct CDR3 sequences, approximately 28% being singletons. The sequenced sample was blood, either unsorted or a sorted T cell fraction (not recorded which). These receptor sequences come from a human donor who was either an allogeneic HSCT recipient or a stem cell or donor lymphocyte infusion donor (not recorded which). It is not recorded whose cells these are; they may come from a transplant donor.

This clonotype occurred a few times. This chain's CDR3 is CASSTSAGTGPYGYTF. CDR3 DNA: TGTGCCAGCAGCACTTCCGCTGGGACAGGGCCCTATGGCTACACCTTC. The V gene is TRBV7-2, the J gene TRBJ1-2; 9 nucleotides line up with TRBD1. V was pared by 5 bases and J by 4 bases, with 11 bases of the junction left unmatched. This CDR3 spans 16 amino acids. Germline CDR1 reads SGHTA; CDR2 reads FQGNSA.

This rearrangement joins TRBV6-5 to TRBJ2-7; maybe TRBD2 (6 bases). This CDR3 is 12 amino acids long. Germline V gene data show CDR1 as MNHEY and CDR2 as SVGAGI. Between the trimmed V and J ends, which lost 1 base and 6 bases, there was a span of 7 bases. The CDR3: CASSYWRGEQYF. CDR3 DNA sequence: TGTGCCAGCAGTTACTGGCGGGGCGAGCAGTACTTC.

The chain uses TRBV10-3 and TRBJ2-1, with D perhaps being TRBD1 or TRBD2 (5 bases each). V lost 3 bases to trimming and J lost 4 bases, with 13 bases between them. This CDR3 is built from 15 residues. Germline V gene data show CDR1 as ENHRY and CDR2 as SYGVKD. CDR3 sequence: CAISERDLGYNEQFF. The CDR3 DNA reads as TGTGCCATCAGTGAAAGGGACCTCGGGTACAATGAGCAGTTCTTC.

This clonotype was detected only a few times. The chain links TRBV6-5 to TRBJ2-7; 9 bases match TRBD1. Looked up from germline, CDR1 is MNHEY and CDR2 is SVGAGI. The CDR3 has 13 amino acids. V dropped 6 bases and J dropped 7; count of bases not matched to a gene: 7. Written as DNA, the CDR3 is TGTGCCAGCAGATTTACAGGGGGCGGAGAGCAGTACTTC. Translated, it gives CASRFTGGGEQYF.

The J gene is TRBJ2-3, the V gene TRBV7-2, with TRBD1 identical over 7 bases. Germline CDR1 reads SGHTA; CDR2 reads FQGNSA. The CDR3 length is 13 residues. J lost 6 bases, V lost 1 base, and 1 base had no gene match. In DNA form, the CDR3 reads TGTGCCAGCAGCTTAGTGGACAGGGATACGCAGTATTTT. Amino acid sequence: CASSLVDRDTQYF. Supplemented by reference TRBV7-2 and TRBJ2-3, the full variable domain reads GAGVSQSPSNKVTEKGKDVELRCDPISGHTALYWYRQSLGQGLEFLIYFQGNSAPDKSGLPSDRFSAERTGGSVSTLTIQRTQQEDSAVYLCASSLVDRDTQYFGPGTRLTVL.

In its sample, this clonotype was seen a few times. The genes are TRBV5-5 and TRBJ2-7; 7 bases map to TRBD1. J gave up 3 bases and V 3 bases, and 6 bases lay outside the gene matches. Looked up from germline, CDR1 is SGHKS and CDR2 is YYEKEE (reference sequence). This CDR3 spans 14 amino acids. The CDR3 nucleotides are TGTGCCAGCAGCTCGACAGGGTCCCACTACGAGCAGTACTTC. This gives the protein CASSSTGSHYEQYF.

The rearrangement joins TRBV5-5 to TRBJ2-2, with a weak D call TRBD2 (6 bases). The germline V and J ends were trimmed by 0 bases and 5 bases, with 14 bases remaining between them. The germline V gene has CDR1 SGHKS and CDR2 YYEKEE (reference sequence). This CDR3 has 16 amino acids. CDR3 region: CASSLAETRKTGELFF. CDR3 coding DNA: TGTGCCAGCAGCTTGGCCGAGACTAGAAAGACCGGGGAGCTGTTTTTT.

This clonotype was seen a handful of times. The chain employs TRBV10-1 and TRBJ2-7; D might be TRBD1 or TRBD2, each matching 6 bases. The CDR3 sequence is 14 residues long. The germline gives CDR1 WNHNN, CDR2 SYGVQD (reference sequence). The V and J ends lost 5 bases and 2 bases respectively, with 13 bases between them. CDR3: CASSPRGPPYEQYF. DNA of the CDR3: TGCGCCAGCAGTCCTCGGGGGCCCCCCTACGAGCAGTACTTC.

The V gene is TRBV7-6, the J gene TRBJ1-1; possible D gene TRBD1, 5 bases. Per germline, CDR1 SGHVS and CDR2 FNYEAQ. This CDR3 comprises 16 residues. Between the trimmed V and J ends, which lost 1 base and 5 bases, there was a span of 17 bases. CDR3 DNA: TGTGCCAGCAGCTTAGAAGAAAGTAGGAACAGGACTGAAGCTTTCTTT. It translates to CASSLEESRNRTEAFF. Full variable domain (missing parts from reference TRBV7-6 and TRBJ1-1): GAGVSQSPRYKVTKRGQDVALRCDPISGHVSLYWYRQALGQGPEFLTYFNYEAQQDKSGLPNDRFSAERPEGSISTLTIQRTEQRDSAMYRCASSLEESRNRTEAFFGQGTRLTVV.

The table lists this clonotype with a few counts. The chain is built from TRBV20-1 and TRBJ2-2, with 10 bases lining up with TRBD2. This CDR3 is 14 amino acids long. V trimming: 2 bases; J trimming: 6 bases; junction bases outside the gene matches: 3. CDR1 is DFQATT, CDR2 SNEGSKA, per germline (reference sequence). The CDR3 bases are TGCAGTGCTAGAAAGCGGGAGGGTCCCGGGGAGCTGTTTTTT. Translation gives CSARKREGPGELFF.

As DNA, the CDR3 is TGTGCCAGCAGTTACTCCTTTTGGGCAGGAGACAGCTACGAGCAGTACTTC. Its protein product is CASSYSFWAGDSYEQYF. The chain carries TRBV6-5 and TRBJ2-7; TRBD1 is a possible D gene (5 bases). The V end was cut by 0 bases, the J end by 3 bases, with 18 bases between. Germline loops: CDR1 MNHEY, CDR2 SVGAGI. CDR3 size: 17 residues.

This clonotype was seen ten or more times. V usage is TRBV10-3 and J usage is TRBJ1-2, with D unresolved. The CDR3 covers 17 residues. Germline lookup yields CDR1 ENHRY and CDR2 SYGVKD. Between the trimmed V and J ends, which lost 0 bases and 2 bases, there was a span of 16 bases. The CDR3 nucleotides are TGTGCCATCAGTGAGTCGTTGGTCCTTCAGAGGAACTATGGCTACACCTTC. It yields the protein CAISESLVLQRNYGYTF.

This clonotype was seen ten or more times. V and J are TRBV6-2 or TRBV6-3 and TRBJ1-1; D is possibly TRBD1 (6 bases). Germline values: CDR1 MNHEY, CDR2 SVGEGT. The CDR3 is 14 residues long. V lost 5 bases and J lost 6, with 16 bases in between. The CDR3 region has the DNA TGTGCCAGCAGTCGCACAGGGTTTTCGGCTGAAGCTTTCTTT. Translated, it gives CASSRTGFSAEAFF.

This chain joins TRBV12-3 or TRBV12-4 and TRBJ2-2, with D possibly being TRBD1 or TRBD2 (5 bases each). Between the trimmed V and J ends, which lost 6 bases and 7 bases, there was a span of 12 bases. This CDR3 comprises 13 residues. The CDR3 DNA reads TGTGCCAGCAGCCGGGGACCGAGCGGGGAGCTGTTTTTT. Translating it yields CASSRGPSGELFF.

This clonotype was found a few times. The V gene is TRBV12-3 or TRBV12-4, the J gene TRBJ2-1; D is unresolved. The V end lost 1 base, the J end lost 2 bases, and 9 bases lay between the germline ends. CDR3 length: 15 amino acids. CDR3 region: CASSLEVAPYNEQFF. The CDR3, as DNA: TGTGCCAGCAGTTTAGAGGTAGCCCCCTACAATGAGCAGTTCTTC.

The chain joins TRBV7-2 to TRBJ2-3; maybe TRBD1 (6 bases). Trimming removed 3 bases at V and 0 bases at J, with 10 bases between. The CDR3 contains 15 residues. Germline V CDR1 and CDR2: SGHTA, FQGNSA. CDR3 bases: TGTGCCAGCAGCTTTACCAGGGGCAGCACAGATACGCAGTATTTT. Amino acids: CASSFTRGSTDTQYF.

The V call is TRBV12-3 or TRBV12-4, the J call TRBJ2-6; TRBD2 matches 14 bases. The CDR3 is 18 residues long. The junction had 5 bases not matched to a gene; V was cut back by 5 bases and J by 2 bases. CDR3 region: CASSRGLAGDAGANVLTF. As DNA, the CDR3 is TGTGCCAGCAGTAGGGGACTAGCGGGAGACGCTGGGGCCAACGTCCTGACTTTC.

At least ten counts were recorded for this clonotype. This chain connects TRBV12-3 or TRBV12-4 to TRBJ1-1, with 12 bases identical to TRBD1. CDR3 length equals 16 residues. V dropped 6 bases and J dropped 1; count of bases not matched to a gene: 6. CDR3 residues: CASSRGQGAGNTEAFF. The CDR3 region has the DNA TGTGCCAGCAGCCGGGGACAGGGGGCCGGGAACACTGAAGCTTTCTTT.

This clonotype has more than one count but fewer than ten. This sequence joins TRBV20-1 and TRBJ2-2, with 8 bases fitting TRBD2. Trimming at V came to 3 bases and at J to 4 bases, leaving 1 base not matched to a gene. The CDR3 contains 13 residues. Germline V lookup: CDR1 DFQATT, CDR2 SNEGSKA (reference sequence). In DNA, the CDR3 is TGCAGTGCTAGGGCGGGAGGCACCGGGGAGCTGTTTTTT. It translates to CSARAGGTGELFF.

There are a few counts of this clonotype. The chain has TRBV12-3 or TRBV12-4 and TRBJ2-2, with D possibly being TRBD1 (5 bases). This CDR3 spans 13 amino acids. Trimming stripped 7 bases from V and 4 bases from J, with 10 bases between. CDR3 DNA sequence: TGTGCCAGCATCAGGGCCGTCACCGGGGAGCTGTTTTTT. Its translation: CASIRAVTGELFF.

The CDR3 is CASNWNTGELFF. The CDR3 DNA follows: TGTGCCAGCAATTGGAACACCGGGGAGCTGTTTTTT. The chain couples TRBV2 to TRBJ2-2; no reliable D call. This CDR3 is built from 12 residues. Trimming took 7 bases from V and 1 from J, leaving 4 bases between them. CDR1 is SNHLY, CDR2 FYNNEI, per germline.